This T cell receptor (beta chain) was retrieved from a study of molecular identifiers for immune sequencing clone quantification. Study-wide results and caveats: Spiked TCR RNA from one Jurkat cell reportedly showed up when mixed among one million naive cells.

CDR3 length: 14 residues. Trimming removed 4 bases from V and 2 bases from J, with 15 bases in between. CDR1 SQVTM and CDR2 ANQGSEA come from the germline V gene. Concerning this clonotype itself: Its antigen is unknown.

TCRdb used MiXCR to reprocess the PCR reads, holding one entry per CDR3 protein. This sample has about 640,000 distinct CDR3 sequences, with just under 20% found just once. The origin of this receptor is a human donor in good health. Some libraries in this study had Jurkat cell RNA spiked in. This sequence joins TRBV29-1 and TRBJ2-7; maybe TRBD1 (6 bases). Sequencing used naive CD8+ T cells from blood, with Jurkat cell RNA spiked in. Subset reported: FACS-sorted CD8+CD4-CCR7+CD45RA+ naive T cells. The CDR3 loop reads CSVVDRRATYEQYF. The CDR3 bases are TGCAGCGTTGTTGACAGGCGAGCTACCTACGAGCAGTACTTC.